The rows below give T cell receptor beta chains drawn from one sample of a study of blood T cell repertoires in COVID-19. Libraries were prepared by immunoSEQ multiplex PCR; TCRdb keeps only in-frame clonotypes and omits some of them. The sample lists hundreds of thousands of clones; 80% to 90% were seen once. The sequencing sample was made of PBMCs or T cells enriched from blood (not recorded which). These TCRs come from a woman between 45 and 65 years old who had been exposed to COVID-19. CDR3s include the opening cysteine and the closing phenylalanine or tryptophan. Fields, in order: clone size, V gene, J gene, D gene, CDR3 DNA, CDR3 protein. A D gene is named only where the DNA matches it firmly. Rows may omit the clone size; those that give it use once, few, many or a size class.

clone_size: -
v_call: TRBV18
j_call: TRBJ1-1
d_call: -
cdr3_nt: TGTGCCAGCTCACCAGAATCTCACATGAACACTGAAGCTTTCTTT
cdr3_aa: CASSPESHMNTEAFF

clone_size: -
v_call: TRBV5-4
j_call: TRBJ1-3
d_call: -
cdr3_nt: TGTGCCAGCAGCGCGACTGGGCGGCAGGGTAGCACCATATATTTT
cdr3_aa: CASSATGRQGSTIYF

clone_size: -
v_call: TRBV5-1
j_call: TRBJ1-1
d_call: TRBD1
cdr3_nt: TGCGCCAGCAGACCTCGGACAGGGGGGAGTGAAGCTTTCTTT
cdr3_aa: CASRPRTGGSEAFF

clone_size: few
v_call: TRBV27
j_call: TRBJ1-5
d_call: -
cdr3_nt: TGTGCCAGCAGTATGGCGGGGGGTCGGGGGCAGCCCCAGCATTTT
cdr3_aa: CASSMAGGRGQPQHF

clone_size: -
v_call: TRBV19
j_call: TRBJ1-1
d_call: TRBD1
cdr3_nt: TGTGCCAGTAGTATAGGGGGGACAGCAAACACTGAAGCTTTCTTT
cdr3_aa: CASSIGGTANTEAFF

clone_size: -
v_call: TRBV7-9
j_call: TRBJ1-3
d_call: TRBD1
cdr3_nt: TGTGCCAGCAGCGGGGACAGTAGAAACACCATATATTTT
cdr3_aa: CASSGDSRNTIYF

clone_size: -
v_call: TRBV7-2
j_call: TRBJ2-1
d_call: TRBD2
cdr3_nt: TGTGCCAGCAGCTTCGGCGGCGGGGGAGGGCAGCAGTTCTTC
cdr3_aa: CASSFGGGGGQQFF

clone_size: -
v_call: TRBV6-5
j_call: TRBJ1-2
d_call: -
cdr3_nt: TGTGCCAGCAGTTTATCCAGGGGCTTGGGTGGCTACACCTTC
cdr3_aa: CASSLSRGLGGYTF

clone_size: -
v_call: TRBV19
j_call: TRBJ1-3
d_call: -
cdr3_nt: TGTGCCAGTAGACCGACGGGTTCCAGCTCTGGAAACACCATATATTTT
cdr3_aa: CASRPTGSSSGNTIYF

clone_size: -
v_call: TRBV28
j_call: TRBJ1-2
d_call: -
cdr3_nt: TGTGCCAGCAGCCCCCCGACAGGACGCTTTGGCTACACCTTC
cdr3_aa: CASSPPTGRFGYTF

clone_size: -
v_call: TRBV19
j_call: TRBJ2-3
d_call: TRBD1
cdr3_nt: TGTGCCAGTAGTGAGGGACAGGGGGCGAGCACAGATACGCAGTATTTT
cdr3_aa: CASSEGQGASTDTQYF

clone_size: -
v_call: TRBV5-4
j_call: TRBJ1-1
d_call: -
cdr3_nt: TGTGCCAGCAGCCCCGGAAGGGGCTCCGAAGCTTTCTTT
cdr3_aa: CASSPGRGSEAFF

clone_size: -
v_call: TRBV5-1
j_call: TRBJ2-7
d_call: TRBD1
cdr3_nt: TGCGCCAGCAGCTTGTCGGACAGGGCCTACGAGCAGTACTTC
cdr3_aa: CASSLSDRAYEQYF

clone_size: -
v_call: TRBV5-6
j_call: TRBJ2-3
d_call: -
cdr3_nt: TGTGCCAGCAGCTCTGGGGCGACAGATACGCAGTATTTT
cdr3_aa: CASSSGATDTQYF

clone_size: -
v_call: TRBV27
j_call: TRBJ2-1
d_call: TRBD1
cdr3_nt: TGTGCCAGCAGACGGACAGGGAGATACAATGAGCAGTTCTTC
cdr3_aa: CASRRTGRYNEQFF

clone_size: -
v_call: TRBV6-5
j_call: TRBJ2-5
d_call: TRBD2
cdr3_nt: TGTGCCAGCACCCTTGGGGGAGGGGACCAAGAGACCCAGTACTTC
cdr3_aa: CASTLGGGDQETQYF

clone_size: -
v_call: TRBV6-6
j_call: TRBJ2-7
d_call: TRBD2
cdr3_nt: TGTGCCAGCAACCCCGGGGAGGGAGGGAAATACGAGCAGTACTTC
cdr3_aa: CASNPGEGGKYEQYF

clone_size: -
v_call: TRBV19
j_call: TRBJ2-2
d_call: -
cdr3_nt: TGTGCCAGTAGTATTGAGGCGAACACCGGGGAGCTGTTTTTT
cdr3_aa: CASSIEANTGELFF

clone_size: -
v_call: TRBV7-9
j_call: TRBJ1-2
d_call: TRBD1
cdr3_nt: TGTGCCAGCAGCTTAACACAGGGGGCAGATGGCTACACCTTC
cdr3_aa: CASSLTQGADGYTF

clone_size: -
v_call: TRBV19
j_call: TRBJ2-3
d_call: TRBD2
cdr3_nt: TGTGCCAGTAGTATCGGCGGGGGGGCAGGGACAGATACGCAGTATTTT
cdr3_aa: CASSIGGGAGTDTQYF

clone_size: -
v_call: TRBV12-3/TRBV12-4
j_call: TRBJ1-1
d_call: TRBD1
cdr3_nt: TGTGCCAGCAGCTGGGACAGGGGGACTGAAGCTTTCTTT
cdr3_aa: CASSWDRGTEAFF

clone_size: few
v_call: TRBV11-2
j_call: TRBJ2-7
d_call: -
cdr3_nt: TGTGCCAGCAGCTCAGGGGCGCACTACGAGCAGTACTTC
cdr3_aa: CASSSGAHYEQYF

clone_size: -
v_call: TRBV28
j_call: TRBJ1-3
d_call: -
cdr3_nt: TGTGCCAGCAGTTCCTACCTGGCAGGGACTGGAAACACCATATATTTT
cdr3_aa: CASSSYLAGTGNTIYF

clone_size: -
v_call: TRBV5-6
j_call: TRBJ2-3
d_call: TRBD2
cdr3_nt: TGTGCCAGCAGCTTTAGGCGGGGGGGCCGAGGAGATACGCAGTATTTT
cdr3_aa: CASSFRRGGRGDTQYF

clone_size: -
v_call: TRBV18
j_call: TRBJ1-4
d_call: -
cdr3_nt: TGTGCCAGCTCACCACAACAGGTTAATGAAAAACTGTTTTTT
cdr3_aa: CASSPQQVNEKLFF

clone_size: -
v_call: TRBV7-8
j_call: TRBJ2-5
d_call: TRBD2
cdr3_nt: TGTGCCAGCAGTCCACTAGCGGGGAAGGGGACCCAGTACTTC
cdr3_aa: CASSPLAGKGTQYF

clone_size: -
v_call: TRBV5-1
j_call: TRBJ2-2
d_call: -
cdr3_nt: TGCGCCAGCAGGGGCGGGACTGTGAACACCGGGGAGCTGTTTTTT
cdr3_aa: CASRGGTVNTGELFF

clone_size: -
v_call: TRBV21-1
j_call: TRBJ1-1
d_call: -
cdr3_nt: TGTGCCAGGACAGGGTTGAACACTGAAGCTTTCTTT
cdr3_aa: CARTGLNTEAFF

clone_size: once
v_call: TRBV30
j_call: TRBJ1-1
d_call: TRBD1
cdr3_nt: TGTGCCTGGAGCCCAGGGGGCTGGGGGGTCGGCACTGAAGCTTTCTTT
cdr3_aa: CAWSPGGWGVGTEAFF